This TCR beta chain was found in a study of control samples from healthy donors and cancer patients. Assay: immunoSEQ multiplex PCR; the TCRdb copy retains only in-frame clones and omits some. In the table there are around 140,000 clones, 85% to 95% of which are singletons. Losses at the gene ends were 6 bases for V and 0 bases for J; bases not matched to a gene: 4. Germline loops: CDR1 LNHDA, CDR2 SQIVND (reference sequence). CDR3 length: 14 residues. Sequenced sample: blood. The chain couples TRBV19 to TRBJ1-2; 7 nucleotides match TRBD1. The receptor was derived from a man aged 40-49 years in good health. CDR3 protein: CASRGQTANYGYTF. The DNA of the CDR3 is TGTGCCAGTAGGGGACAGACTGCTAACTATGGCTACACCTTC.